A selection of T cell receptor beta chains follows, all from one sample in a study of T cells expressing NK-cell markers. TCRdb re-called the 5' RACE reads, yielding one record per CDR3 amino acid sequence without DNA. This sample's clone table lists about 380,000 distinct CDR3 sequences. The sample was blood T cells: a sorted CD56 or NKG2C T cell subset, CD4+ or CD8+ T cells, or bulk PBMC T cells (not recorded which). Every receptor here comes from a man aged 18 to 70 in good health. CDR3s include the opening cysteine and the closing phenylalanine or tryptophan.

V gene: TRBV5-1; J gene: TRBJ1-1; CDR3 protein: CASSPEGLQYTEAFF
V gene: TRBV28; J gene: TRBJ1-1; CDR3 protein: CASSRLGRGMNTEAFF
V gene: TRBV28; J gene: TRBJ1-1; CDR3 protein: CASSFFALSLPPGQGSTEAFF
V gene: TRBV2; J gene: TRBJ2-7; CDR3 protein: CASSARPEQYF
V gene: TRBV28; J gene: TRBJ2-2; CDR3 protein: CASSPQPGQGIVAGELFF
V gene: TRBV15; J gene: TRBJ1-6; CDR3 protein: CATSRGPSSPLHF
V gene: TRBV12-3/TRBV12-4; J gene: TRBJ2-3; CDR3 protein: CASTSGGADTDTQYF
V gene: TRBV27; J gene: TRBJ1-2; CDR3 protein: CASSKQGVDGYTF
V gene: TRBV5-6; J gene: TRBJ2-7; CDR3 protein: CASSFGGQQYF
V gene: TRBV5-1; J gene: TRBJ1-5; CDR3 protein: CASSEFGGSNQPQHF
V gene: TRBV5-1; J gene: TRBJ2-1; CDR3 protein: CASSLIPAGRRSYNEQFF
V gene: TRBV9; J gene: TRBJ1-3; CDR3 protein: CASSVATGHSGNTIYF
V gene: TRBV13; J gene: TRBJ2-4; CDR3 protein: CASSPNPTVPKNIQYF
V gene: TRBV13; J gene: TRBJ2-3; CDR3 protein: CASSSGTSGEVLMNTQYF
V gene: TRBV5-5; J gene: TRBJ2-2; CDR3 protein: CASSHRVDTGELFF
V gene: TRBV6-5; J gene: TRBJ2-3; CDR3 protein: CASSYSRHLSGGGTDTQYF
V gene: TRBV28; J gene: TRBJ2-7; CDR3 protein: CASTSIGKGSIEQYF
V gene: TRBV20-1; J gene: TRBJ2-1; CDR3 protein: CSARDVGGTHNEQFF
V gene: TRBV21-1; J gene: TRBJ2-7; CDR3 protein: CASSGGGFDYEQYF
V gene: TRBV5-1; J gene: TRBJ1-4; CDR3 protein: CASSLVPDADEKLFF
V gene: TRBV27; J gene: TRBJ2-1; CDR3 protein: CASSFSPLRSYNEQFF
V gene: TRBV18; J gene: TRBJ1-1; CDR3 protein: CASSPQGRGEAFF
V gene: TRBV7-2; J gene: TRBJ2-7; CDR3 protein: CASSPGPFRGEQYF
V gene: TRBV5-4; J gene: TRBJ2-2; CDR3 protein: CASSLSPGTGGNWELFF
V gene: TRBV19; J gene: TRBJ2-7; CDR3 protein: CASRDPGGEQYF
V gene: TRBV28; J gene: TRBJ1-5; CDR3 protein: CASSGTGALFGNQPQHF
V gene: TRBV4-1; J gene: TRBJ2-2; CDR3 protein: CASSQGLARTGELFF
V gene: TRBV6-1; J gene: TRBJ1-2; CDR3 protein: CASISGQNANYGYTF
V gene: TRBV7-2; J gene: TRBJ1-1; CDR3 protein: CASSTDRANTEAFF
V gene: TRBV3-1; J gene: TRBJ2-3; CDR3 protein: CASSGGWVTDTQYF
V gene: TRBV12-1; J gene: TRBJ1-6; CDR3 protein: CASSTIAGVQNSPLHF
V gene: TRBV2; J gene: TRBJ2-3; CDR3 protein: CASRNQGDTQYF
V gene: TRBV18; J gene: TRBJ2-2; CDR3 protein: CASLLQGFTGELFF